This T cell receptor beta chain is from a study of blood T cell dynamics during melanoma immunotherapy. Whole-study context: Standard first-line treatment here was pembrolizumab or nivolumab plus ipilimumab in metastatic melanoma.

Time point specified: week 3, after first cycle of checkpoint inhibitor. Patients with prior systemic cancer treatment, concomitant immunosuppressants, or other active malignancies were excluded. Study results and limitations: It remained unknown if the driving T cell clones were melanoma-specific.

Germline lookup yields CDR1 SEHNR and CDR2 FQNEAQ (reference sequence). The length of the CDR3 is 14 residues. Between the trimmed V and J ends, which lost 3 bases and 9 bases, there was a span of 12 bases. Sequencing used immunoSEQ multiplex PCR; TCRdb keeps in-frame clones, though not all of them. Of roughly 5,900 clones detected, about 86% appear once; the ten largest clones hold 10%. A note on this clone: The antigen remains unidentified.

The V and J genes are TRBV7-9 and TRBJ1-6; no reliable D call. This TCR came from a human donor with melanoma. The sample consisted of blood, taken from a patient treated with checkpoint blockade. CDR3 protein: CASSFAGASSPLHF. The CDR3 bases are TGTGCCAGCAGCTTCGCGGGAGCATCTTCACCCCTCCACTTT.